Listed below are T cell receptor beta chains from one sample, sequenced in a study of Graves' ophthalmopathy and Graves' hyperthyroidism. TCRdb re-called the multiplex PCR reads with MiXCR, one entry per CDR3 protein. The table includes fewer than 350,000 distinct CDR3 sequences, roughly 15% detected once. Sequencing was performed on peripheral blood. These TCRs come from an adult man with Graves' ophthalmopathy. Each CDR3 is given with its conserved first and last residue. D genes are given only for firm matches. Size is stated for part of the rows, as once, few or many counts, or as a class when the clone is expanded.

CDR3aa: CASSLGLAGGERETQYF; CDR3nt: TGTGCCAGCAGCTTAGGTCTAGCGGGAGGCGAACGAGAGACCCAGTACTTC; d_gene: TRBD2; abundance: .; v_gene: TRBV11-2; j_gene: TRBJ2-5
CDR3aa: CASSYKQAAGELFF; CDR3nt: TGCGCCAGCAGCTATAAACAGGCCGCCGGGGAGCTGTTTTTT; d_gene: .; abundance: .; v_gene: TRBV5-1; j_gene: TRBJ2-2
CDR3aa: CSAVSGTDYGYTF; CDR3nt: TGCAGTGCTGTATCCGGGACAGACTATGGCTACACCTTC; d_gene: TRBD1; abundance: many; v_gene: TRBV20-1; j_gene: TRBJ1-2
CDR3aa: CASSVGTGISGNTIYF; CDR3nt: TGTGCCAGCAGCGTAGGGACAGGCATCTCTGGAAACACCATATATTTT; d_gene: TRBD1; abundance: many; v_gene: TRBV9; j_gene: TRBJ1-3
CDR3aa: CASSLTFGQGDLYNEQFF; CDR3nt: TGTGCCAGCAGCTTGACCTTCGGGCAGGGTGATTTGTACAATGAGCAGTTCTTC; d_gene: .; abundance: many; v_gene: TRBV5-8; j_gene: TRBJ2-1
CDR3aa: CASSFSLSGVRNTEAFF; CDR3nt: TGTGCCAGCAGTTTCTCCCTTTCGGGGGTACGGAACACTGAAGCTTTCTTT; d_gene: .; abundance: .; v_gene: TRBV6-2/TRBV6-3; j_gene: TRBJ1-1
CDR3aa: CASSPRERVSETQYF; CDR3nt: TGTGCCAGCAGCCCGCGGGAGCGGGTTAGCGAGACCCAGTACTTC; d_gene: TRBD2; abundance: many; v_gene: TRBV12-3/TRBV12-4; j_gene: TRBJ2-5
CDR3aa: CASSYEVYGYTF; CDR3nt: TGTGCCAGCAGTTACGAGGTCTATGGCTACACCTTC; d_gene: .; abundance: many; v_gene: TRBV6-5; j_gene: TRBJ1-2
CDR3aa: CASSLDAGRVPYEQYF; CDR3nt: TGTGCCAGCAGCTTAGATGCGGGCAGGGTCCCCTACGAGCAGTACTTC; d_gene: .; abundance: many; v_gene: TRBV11-2; j_gene: TRBJ2-7
CDR3aa: CAISEGRGQYF; CDR3nt: TGTGCCATCAGTGAGGGCCGGGGGCAGTACTTC; d_gene: .; abundance: many; v_gene: TRBV10-3; j_gene: TRBJ2-7
CDR3aa: CASSQDLGGGTQYF; CDR3nt: TGTGCCAGCAGCCAAGATCTCGGGGGGGGTACGCAGTATTTT; d_gene: TRBD2; abundance: few; v_gene: TRBV4-2; j_gene: TRBJ2-3
CDR3aa: CASSLVAGEQYF; CDR3nt: TGTGCCAGCAGCTTAGTTGCGGGCGAGCAGTACTTC; d_gene: .; abundance: many; v_gene: TRBV7-8; j_gene: TRBJ2-7
CDR3aa: CASSPTTSYGYTF; CDR3nt: TGTGCCAGCAGCCCCACGACGAGCTATGGCTACACCTTC; d_gene: .; abundance: .; v_gene: TRBV6-1; j_gene: TRBJ1-2
CDR3aa: CASSDWGGQPQHF; CDR3nt: TGTGCCAGCAGTGATTGGGGCGGGCAGCCCCAGCATTTT; d_gene: .; abundance: .; v_gene: TRBV6-1; j_gene: TRBJ1-5
CDR3aa: CASSITGPPEQYF; CDR3nt: TGTGCCAGCAGCATTACAGGTCCACCCGAGCAGTACTTC; d_gene: .; abundance: many; v_gene: TRBV27; j_gene: TRBJ2-7
CDR3aa: CAWSGGGGANVLTF; CDR3nt: TGTGCCTGGAGCGGGGGCGGTGGGGCCAACGTCCTGACTTTC; d_gene: .; abundance: many; v_gene: TRBV30; j_gene: TRBJ2-6
CDR3aa: CASSTAGTSGSTGELFF; CDR3nt: TGTGCCAGCAGCACGGCCGGGACTAGCGGAAGCACCGGGGAGCTGTTTTTT; d_gene: TRBD2; abundance: many; v_gene: TRBV9; j_gene: TRBJ2-2
CDR3aa: CASSKSQGVAGELFF; CDR3nt: TGTGCCAGCAGTAAATCGCAGGGTGTAGCCGGGGAGCTGTTTTTT; d_gene: .; abundance: many; v_gene: TRBV12-3/TRBV12-4; j_gene: TRBJ2-2
CDR3aa: CASSLRERRWVQYF; CDR3nt: TGTGCCAGCAGTTTGCGGGAGCGCCGATGGGTGCAGTACTTC; d_gene: TRBD2; abundance: many; v_gene: TRBV27; j_gene: TRBJ2-7
CDR3aa: CASSLARGVIWGQHGYTF; CDR3nt: TGTGCTAGCAGCTTAGCTAGGGGAGTTATATGGGGTCAACATGGCTACACCTTC; d_gene: .; abundance: many; v_gene: TRBV7-7; j_gene: TRBJ1-2
CDR3aa: CASSPPGLYQETQYF; CDR3nt: TGTGCCAGCTCACCACCCGGACTGTACCAAGAGACCCAGTACTTC; d_gene: .; abundance: few; v_gene: TRBV18; j_gene: TRBJ2-5
CDR3aa: CASILDRTAGNTIYF; CDR3nt: TGTGCCAGCATTTTAGACAGGACCGCTGGAAACACCATATATTTT; d_gene: .; abundance: .; v_gene: TRBV6-5; j_gene: TRBJ1-3
CDR3aa: CASSYAGTGNTIYF; CDR3nt: TGTGCCAGCAGTTATGCGGGGACTGGAAACACCATATATTTT; d_gene: .; abundance: many; v_gene: TRBV6-5; j_gene: TRBJ1-3
CDR3aa: CASSPRILAGETQYF; CDR3nt: TGTGCCAGCAGCCCACGGATTCTCGCAGGGGAGACCCAGTACTTC; d_gene: .; abundance: once; v_gene: TRBV7-9; j_gene: TRBJ2-5
CDR3aa: CASSGARGHGYTF; CDR3nt: TGTGCCAGCAGTGGGGCCAGGGGGCATGGCTACACCTTC; d_gene: TRBD1; abundance: many; v_gene: TRBV6-1; j_gene: TRBJ1-2
CDR3aa: CSASQSGGLFTEAFF; CDR3nt: TGCAGTGCTAGTCAATCAGGGGGCTTATTCACTGAAGCTTTCTTT; d_gene: TRBD1; abundance: many; v_gene: TRBV20-1; j_gene: TRBJ1-1
CDR3aa: CSVEVLGFYEQYF; CDR3nt: TGCAGCGTTGAGGTGCTGGGGTTCTACGAGCAGTACTTC; d_gene: .; abundance: many; v_gene: TRBV29-1; j_gene: TRBJ2-7
CDR3aa: CSARPVLQDRPYEQYF; CDR3nt: TGCAGTGCTAGACCCGTCCTACAGGACAGACCCTACGAGCAGTACTTC; d_gene: .; abundance: many; v_gene: TRBV20-1; j_gene: TRBJ2-7
CDR3aa: CASSPPGGHEQYF; CDR3nt: TGTGCCAGCAGCCCCCCGGGGGGCCACGAGCAGTACTTC; d_gene: .; abundance: many; v_gene: TRBV6-1; j_gene: TRBJ2-7
CDR3aa: CASRVLAPHNEQYF; CDR3nt: TGTGCCAGCAGGGTACTAGCGCCTCACAACGAGCAGTACTTC; d_gene: TRBD2; abundance: many; v_gene: TRBV11-2; j_gene: TRBJ2-7
CDR3aa: CASSTQRGAVETQYF; CDR3nt: TGTGCCAGCAGTACCCAGCGGGGGGCGGTGGAGACCCAGTACTTC; d_gene: TRBD2; abundance: many; v_gene: TRBV28; j_gene: TRBJ2-5
CDR3aa: CASSGTSTSYEQYF; CDR3nt: TGCGCCAGCAGCGGGACTAGCACGTCCTACGAGCAGTACTTC; d_gene: TRBD2; abundance: many; v_gene: TRBV5-1; j_gene: TRBJ2-7
CDR3aa: CASSHGPSSPLHF; CDR3nt: TGTGCCAGCAGCCACGGGCCATCCTCACCCCTCCACTTT; d_gene: .; abundance: few; v_gene: TRBV7-3; j_gene: TRBJ1-6
CDR3aa: CASSLGSHPSYEQYF; CDR3nt: TGTGCCAGCAGCTTAGGTAGTCACCCATCCTACGAGCAGTACTTC; d_gene: .; abundance: many; v_gene: TRBV7-2; j_gene: TRBJ2-7
CDR3aa: CASSPRGRASNQPQHF; CDR3nt: TGTGCCAGCTCACCCCGAGGCAGGGCCTCAAATCAGCCCCAGCATTTT; d_gene: .; abundance: many; v_gene: TRBV18; j_gene: TRBJ1-5
CDR3aa: CASSYSSWGQLGYTF; CDR3nt: TGTGCCAGCAGTTACTCGTCGTGGGGACAACTAGGCTACACCTTC; d_gene: .; abundance: many; v_gene: TRBV6-2/TRBV6-3; j_gene: TRBJ1-2
CDR3aa: CASSTRQGEAFF; CDR3nt: TGTGCCAGTAGTACTAGACAGGGTGAAGCTTTCTTT; d_gene: TRBD1; abundance: many; v_gene: TRBV19; j_gene: TRBJ1-1
CDR3aa: CASSLATELYEQYF; CDR3nt: TGCGCCAGCAGCTTGGCGACAGAACTCTACGAGCAGTACTTC; d_gene: .; abundance: many; v_gene: TRBV5-1; j_gene: TRBJ2-7
CDR3aa: CASSVGTGFNEQYF; CDR3nt: TGTGCCAGCAGTGTGGGGACAGGGTTTAACGAGCAGTACTTC; d_gene: TRBD1; abundance: .; v_gene: TRBV2; j_gene: TRBJ2-7
CDR3aa: CSAIMDAASYGYTF; CDR3nt: TGCAGTGCTATCATGGACGCCGCGAGCTATGGCTACACCTTC; d_gene: .; abundance: many; v_gene: TRBV20-1; j_gene: TRBJ1-2
CDR3aa: CASSLDSRETQYF; CDR3nt: TGTGCCAGCAGCTTAGACAGTAGGGAGACCCAGTACTTC; d_gene: .; abundance: many; v_gene: TRBV11-2; j_gene: TRBJ2-5
CDR3aa: CASSYNRGYEAFF; CDR3nt: TGTGCCAGCAGTTACAACAGGGGCTACGAAGCTTTCTTT; d_gene: TRBD1; abundance: .; v_gene: TRBV6-5; j_gene: TRBJ1-1
CDR3aa: CASSYGTGRWSNSPLHF; CDR3nt: TGTGCCAGCAGTTACGGGACAGGCCGATGGTCCAATTCACCCCTCCACTTT; d_gene: TRBD1; abundance: once; v_gene: TRBV6-5; j_gene: TRBJ1-6
CDR3aa: CASSPQETGGYEQYF; CDR3nt: TGTGCCAGCTCACCACAGGAGACAGGGGGTTACGAGCAGTACTTC; d_gene: TRBD1; abundance: few; v_gene: TRBV18; j_gene: TRBJ2-7
CDR3aa: CAISEQTNYEQYF; CDR3nt: TGTGCCATCAGTGAACAGACCAACTACGAGCAGTACTTC; d_gene: .; abundance: .; v_gene: TRBV10-3; j_gene: TRBJ2-7
CDR3aa: CASSMDNRGDYGYTF; CDR3nt: TGTGCCAGTAGTATGGACAACCGAGGGGACTATGGCTACACCTTC; d_gene: .; abundance: many; v_gene: TRBV19; j_gene: TRBJ1-2
CDR3aa: CASSDQGASQPQHF; CDR3nt: TGTGCCAGCAGTGATCAGGGGGCGAGTCAGCCCCAGCATTTT; d_gene: TRBD1; abundance: once; v_gene: TRBV6-1; j_gene: TRBJ1-5
CDR3aa: CASSRPGQGNDQPQHF; CDR3nt: TGTGCCAGTAGTCGCCCGGGACAGGGGAACGATCAGCCCCAGCATTTT; d_gene: TRBD1; abundance: many; v_gene: TRBV19; j_gene: TRBJ1-5
CDR3aa: CASSSNRGAETQYF; CDR3nt: TGTGCCAGCAGCTCGAACCGGGGCGCAGAGACCCAGTACTTC; d_gene: .; abundance: many; v_gene: TRBV7-2; j_gene: TRBJ2-5
CDR3aa: CATSHARDTERDYGYTF; CDR3nt: TGTGCCACCAGCCACGCCCGGGACACAGAACGAGACTATGGCTACACCTTC; d_gene: .; abundance: many; v_gene: TRBV24-1; j_gene: TRBJ1-2
CDR3aa: CASSHRQGNAFF; CDR3nt: TGTGCCAGCAGCCACAGACAGGGAAACGCTTTCTTT; d_gene: TRBD1; abundance: many; v_gene: TRBV3-1; j_gene: TRBJ1-1
CDR3aa: CASTPDNYEQFF; CDR3nt: TGCGCCAGCACACCGGACAACTACGAGCAGTTCTTC; d_gene: .; abundance: .; v_gene: TRBV5-1; j_gene: TRBJ2-1
CDR3aa: CSARVLGGTEAFF; CDR3nt: TGCAGTGCTAGGGTCCTTGGTGGCACTGAAGCTTTCTTT; d_gene: .; abundance: many; v_gene: TRBV20-1; j_gene: TRBJ1-1
CDR3aa: CASSFTSGGPNEQFF; CDR3nt: TGTGCCAGCAGTTTTACTAGCGGCGGCCCCAATGAGCAGTTCTTC; d_gene: TRBD2; abundance: .; v_gene: TRBV6-5; j_gene: TRBJ2-1
CDR3aa: CSARGVMGQGITAVIQYF; CDR3nt: TGCAGTGCTAGAGGGGTGATGGGACAGGGGATTACCGCGGTCATTCAGTACTTC; d_gene: TRBD1; abundance: many; v_gene: TRBV20-1; j_gene: TRBJ2-4
CDR3aa: CASGLVGGTVAFF; CDR3nt: TGTGCTAGTGGTTTGGTAGGCGGGACGGTAGCTTTCTTT; d_gene: .; abundance: few; v_gene: TRBV12-5; j_gene: TRBJ1-1
CDR3aa: CASSESRIPTGEQYF; CDR3nt: TGTGCCAGCAGTGAATCGAGGATCCCTACCGGGGAGCAGTACTTC; d_gene: .; abundance: many; v_gene: TRBV25-1; j_gene: TRBJ2-7
CDR3aa: CASRSHRAGAYEQYF; CDR3nt: TGTGCCAGTAGATCACACCGGGCCGGAGCCTACGAGCAGTACTTC; d_gene: .; abundance: many; v_gene: TRBV19; j_gene: TRBJ2-7
CDR3aa: CAGSYSVHSSQPQRF; CDR3nt: TGTGCCGGCAGTTACTCGGTCCACTCATCTCAGCCCCAGCGTTTT; d_gene: .; abundance: few; v_gene: TRBV6-5; j_gene: TRBJ1-5
CDR3aa: CASSVKGDNSEAFF; CDR3nt: TGTGCCAGCAGCGTAAAGGGCGATAACAGTGAAGCTTTCTTT; d_gene: .; abundance: many; v_gene: TRBV9; j_gene: TRBJ1-1